This T cell receptor (beta chain) appears in the sequencing data of a study of T-cell memory formation after mild COVID-19. Employing constant-segment primers, 5'RACE generated TCR alpha and TCR beta cDNA libraries bearing sample barcodes and UMIs. TCRdb recomputed calls from the 5' RACE reads with MiXCR, one row per CDR3 protein. The sample yields roughly 250,000 distinct CDR3 sequences, 16% seen once. The CDR3 length is 17 residues. The junction had 15 bases not matched to a gene; V was cut back by 8 bases and J by 1 base. Germline V gives CDR1 LGHNA, CDR2 YNFKEQ. The sample holds a few counts of this clonotype.

The specimen was PBMCs or a T cell subset sorted from them (not recorded which). The V call is TRBV4-2, the J call TRBJ2-5, with 8 bases that match TRBD2. This receptor was taken from a young man who had mild COVID-19 (a few samples of this study predate the infection). Cell type and time point are not known. Here the CDR3 reads CASRMVSGRGAQETQYF. CDR3 nucleotide sequence: TGTGCCAGCCGCATGGTATCAGGGCGGGGGGCCCAAGAGACCCAGTACTTC.